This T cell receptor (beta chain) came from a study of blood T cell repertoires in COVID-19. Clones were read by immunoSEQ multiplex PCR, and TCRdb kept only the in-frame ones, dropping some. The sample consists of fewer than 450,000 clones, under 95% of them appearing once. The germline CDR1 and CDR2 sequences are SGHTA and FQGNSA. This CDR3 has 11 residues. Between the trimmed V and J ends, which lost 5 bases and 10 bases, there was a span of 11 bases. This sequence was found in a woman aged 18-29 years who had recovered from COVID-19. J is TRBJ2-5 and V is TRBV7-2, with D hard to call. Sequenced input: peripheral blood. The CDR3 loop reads CASSPGLVQYF. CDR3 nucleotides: TGTGCCAGCAGCCCCGGTCTAGTCCAGTACTTC. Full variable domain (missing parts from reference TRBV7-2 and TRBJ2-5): GAGVSQSPSNKVTEKGKDVELRCDPISGHTALYWYRQSLGQGLEFLIYFQGNSAPDKSGLPSDRFSAERTGGSVSTLTIQRTQQEDSAVYLCASSPGLVQYFGPGTRLLVL.